The 12 T cell receptor beta chains below come from one sample, sequenced in a study of shared clonotypes between healthy human individuals. Profiled with immunoSEQ multiplex PCR; TCRdb holds only in-frame clones, not every one. Here the sample spans fewer than 700,000 clones, about 95% being singletons. The naive CD8 fraction comprised CD45RO-negative cells positively selected for CCR7 and excluded terminally differentiated effector memory CD45RA+ cells. The sample comprised naive CD8+ T cells sorted from blood. All receptors derive from a woman in her twenties or thirties in good health.

V and J are TRBV28 and TRBJ2-3; TRBD2 matches at 7 bases. Germline V CDR1 and CDR2: MDHEN, SYDVKM. Unmatched junction bases numbered 12, after V lost 4 bases and J lost 2 bases. This CDR3 has 17 residues. This chain's CDR3 is CASSSPLAGETTDTQYF. CDR3 nucleotide sequence: TGTGCCAGCAGTTCTCCTCTTGCGGGAGAGACCACAGATACGCAGTATTTT.

The chain is built from TRBV5-6 and TRBJ2-7; D remains ambiguous. Germline V gene lookup returns CDR1 SGHDT and CDR2 YYEEEE. The CDR3 is 14 residues long. Trimming removed 0 bases from V and 6 bases from J, with 13 bases in between. CDR3 nucleotide sequence: TGTGCCAGCAGCTTGGTGGAGTCCTTATCCGAGCAGTACTTC. This codes for CASSLVESLSEQYF.

The genes are TRBV7-9 and TRBJ2-5; D uncertain. CDR3 length equals 14 residues. V lost 2 bases to trimming and J lost 1 base, with 8 bases between them. Looked up from germline, CDR1 is SEHNR and CDR2 is FQNEAQ (reference sequence). The CDR3 region is CASSLNFIQETQYF. The CDR3 nucleotides are TGTGCCAGCAGCTTAAACTTTATCCAAGAGACCCAGTACTTC.

This chain uses TRBV6-6 with TRBJ1-2; TRBD1 agrees at 9 bases. After removal of 5 bases from V and 4 bases from J, the junction contained 8 bases not matched to a gene. Per germline, CDR1 MNHNY and CDR2 SVGAGI (reference sequence). CDR3 length: 15 residues. CDR3 nucleotide sequence: TGTGCCAGCAGTCTCACCACAGGGGGCACCTATGGCTACACCTTC. Translated: CASSLTTGGTYGYTF.

This chain links TRBV13 with TRBJ2-2, with 13 bases lining up with TRBD2. The CDR3 is 21 residues long. J gave up 7 bases and V 0 bases, and 17 bases lay outside the gene matches. Germline CDR1 and CDR2: PRHDT and FYEKMQ (reference sequence). The CDR3 DNA reads as TGTGCCAGCAGCTTAGGGATCCAGACTAGCGGGAGGCTATCACCTTACGGGGAGCTGTTTTTT. Its protein product is CASSLGIQTSGRLSPYGELFF.

The V call is TRBV2, the J call TRBJ1-5; 10 bases match TRBD1. Germline assignment: CDR1 SNHLY and CDR2 FYNNEI. This CDR3 is 18 amino acids long. V gave up 5 bases and J gave up 2 bases; unmatched junction bases: 12. The CDR3 DNA is TGTGCCAGCAGTCACCCCAGGGACAGGGGATATGGCAATCAGCCCCAGCATTTT. Translated, it gives CASSHPRDRGYGNQPQHF.

This rearrangement joins TRBV28 to TRBJ2-1; D is perhaps TRBD2 (5 bases). Germline values: CDR1 MDHEN, CDR2 SYDVKM. This CDR3 has 12 amino acids. V lost 5 bases and J 13 bases, leaving 15 bases between the germline ends. CDR3 nucleotide sequence: TGTGCCAGCAGTCCCCACCGGGGTGCACAGTTCTTC. Encoded protein: CASSPHRGAQFF.

The chain recombines TRBV9 with TRBJ2-2, with D unresolved. The germline CDR1 and CDR2 sequences are SGDLS and YYNGEE. CDR3 length: 14 residues. Trimming removed 4 bases from V and 4 bases from J, with 11 bases in between. DNA for the CDR3: TGTGCCAGCAGCTCTGGCCAACTCACCGGGGAGCTGTTTTTT. It codes for CASSSGQLTGELFF.

This rearrangement joins TRBV5-4 to TRBJ1-2, with D possibly being TRBD1 (5 bases). V lost 4 bases to trimming and J lost 5 bases, with 24 bases between them. Per germline, CDR1 SGHNT and CDR2 YYREEE (reference sequence). The CDR3 runs to 17 residues. In DNA, the CDR3 is TGTGCCAGCAGCCAAGTTGGGATTGCAGGGAGTGGTTATGGCTACACCTTC. Its translation: CASSQVGIAGSGYGYTF.

Notes on this clone: At one end the junction does not follow the germline gene, possibly because of a read error. The chain joins TRBV5-1 to TRBJ2-1; a weak D match, TRBD1 (6 bases). The CDR3 consists of 12 residues. Germline CDR1 and CDR2: SGHRS and YFSETQ. The CDR3 protein is CASSQGDKEQFF. DNA of the CDR3: TGCGCCAGCAGCCAAGGGGACAAAGAGCAGTTCTTC.

V is TRBV27 and J is TRBJ2-3, with TRBD1 matching over 8 bases. The CDR3 covers 14 residues. After removal of 6 bases from V and 2 bases from J, the junction contained 4 bases not matched to a gene. Germline-derived CDR1 and CDR2 are MNHEY and SMNVEV (reference sequence). This CDR3 reads CASRTGVNTDTQYF. CDR3 DNA: TGTGCCAGCAGGACAGGGGTTAACACAGATACGCAGTATTTT.

This clone was seen a single time. V and J are TRBV10-2 and TRBJ2-7, with TRBD2 as a possible D gene (6 bases). Trimming pared 2 bases from V and 2 bases from J, leaving 10 bases between. Germline values: CDR1 WSHSY, CDR2 SAAADI. This CDR3 contains 14 residues. CDR3: CASSERRGTYEQYF. The CDR3 nucleotides read TGCGCCAGCAGTGAGCGGAGGGGTACCTACGAGCAGTACTTC.